The 8 T cell receptor beta chains presented below share a single source sample, sequenced in a study of T cell responses to AZD1222 COVID-19 vaccine (dated by TCRdb to the early 2020s). According to the study, the label for this sample's time point signals: about 28 days (+/-7) after the second vaccine dose. Libraries were constructed by the immunoSEQ multiplex PCR assay. The table comes from immuneACCESS by way of TCRdb, which keeps in-frame sequences with V and J called. Part of the clones is missing from these tables; in studies checked, under half for an unresolved V gene and the rest for unknown reasons. The sample table holds around 130,000 clones, of which about 89% were seen once. 9.5% of the sample is in the top ten clones. Sample: peripheral blood, taken 28 days after the second AZD1222 dose. These receptors were obtained from an adult who received the AZD1222 COVID-19 vaccine.

The chain uses TRBV19 and TRBJ1-2, with D perhaps matching TRBD1 (6 bases). This CDR3 contains 11 residues. Germline CDR1 is LNHDA and CDR2 is SQIVND (reference sequence). V was trimmed by 11 bases and J by 8 bases, leaving 15 bases between them. This chain's CDR3 is CAGEQGGGYTF. CDR3 bases: TGTGCCGGGGAACAGGGTGGCGGCTACACCTTC. Supplemented by reference TRBV19 and TRBJ1-2, the full variable domain reads DGGITQSPKYLFRKEGQNVTLSCEQNLNHDAMYWYRQDPGQGLRLIYYSQIVNDFQKGDIAEGYSVSREKKESFPLTVTSAQKNPTAFYLCAGEQGGGYTFGSGTRLTVV.

The chain couples TRBV18 to TRBJ2-7; D tentatively fits TRBD1 or TRBD2 (5 bases each). V lost 5 bases, J lost 6 bases, and 8 bases lay in between. The germline gives CDR1 KGHSH, CDR2 LQKENI. The CDR3 covers 11 residues. The CDR3 loop is CASSGGSEQYF. The CDR3 bases are TGTGCCAGCTCAGGGGGAAGCGAGCAGTACTTC. The full variable domain, with the rest looked up from reference TRBV18 and TRBJ2-7, is NAGVMQNPRHLVRRRGQEARLRCSPMKGHSHVYWYRQLPEEGLKFMVYLQKENIIDESGMPKERFSAEFPKEGPSILRIQQVVRGDSAAYFCASSGGSEQYFGPGTRLTVT.

This sequence joins TRBV5-4 and TRBJ2-1; tentatively, D is TRBD1 or TRBD2 (5 bases each). The CDR3 has 14 residues. Trimming removed 4 bases from V and 4 bases from J, with 12 bases in between. The germline V gene encodes CDR1 SGHNT and CDR2 YYREEE (reference sequence). The CDR3 region is CASSLHEGYNEQFF. The CDR3, as DNA: TGTGCCAGCAGCCTCCATGAGGGGTACAATGAGCAGTTCTTC.

This chain links TRBV7-9 with TRBJ2-7; D ambiguous. Germline V gives CDR1 SEHNR, CDR2 FQNEAQ (reference sequence). V dropped 4 bases and J dropped 3 bases, with 10 bases sitting between them. This CDR3 spans 13 amino acids. Here the CDR3 reads CASSSDTSYEQYF. CDR3 coding DNA: TGTGCCAGCAGCTCCGACACGAGCTACGAGCAGTACTTC. The complete variable domain, with remaining parts taken from reference TRBV7-9 and TRBJ2-7, reads DTGVSQNPRHKITKRGQNVTFRCDPISEHNRLYWYRQTLGQGPEFLTYFQNEAQLEKSRLLSDRFSAERPKGSFSTLEIQRTEQGDSAMYLCASSSDTSYEQYFGPGTRLTVT.

This chain connects TRBV13 to TRBJ1-2; tentatively, D is TRBD1 (5 bases). Trimming cost V 7 bases and J 8 bases, with 20 bases left between them. The germline CDR1 and CDR2 sequences are PRHDT and FYEKMQ (reference sequence). The CDR3 is 14 residues long. CDR3 in DNA: TGTGCCAGCACCAATGGGCAGGGAAGCTACGGCTACACCTTC. Encoded protein: CASTNGQGSYGYTF.

The chain combines TRBV19 with TRBJ1-1; 7 bases line up with TRBD1. The length of the CDR3 is 14 residues. Germline V CDR1 and CDR2: LNHDA, SQIVND (reference sequence). The ends lost 4 bases at V and 4 bases at J; junction bases unmatched: 6. For the CDR3, the DNA is TGTGCCAGTAGTAGGGGACAGATCTTCACTGAAGCTTTCTTT. Encoded protein: CASSRGQIFTEAFF.

The chain recombines TRBV5-1 with TRBJ1-6; D gene ambiguous. This CDR3 has 16 residues. The germline V gene encodes CDR1 SGHRS and CDR2 YFSETQ. Trimming stripped 4 bases from V and 0 bases from J, with 11 bases between. CDR3 DNA sequence: TGCGCCAGCAGCCCAACTGGGAGCTCCTATAATTCACCCCTCCACTTT. Translation: CASSPTGSSYNSPLHF.

This clone turned up a few times. The V gene is TRBV15, the J gene TRBJ1-4; possible D gene TRBD1, 6 bases. Trimming shortened V by 3 bases and J by 3 bases, and 11 bases separated the two germline ends. CDR3 length: 15 residues. Germline CDR1 is LNHNV and CDR2 is YYDKDF (reference sequence). The CDR3 nucleotides are TGTGCCACCAGCAGGCTAGACAGGCCTAATGAAAAACTGTTTTTT. Amino acid sequence: CATSRLDRPNEKLFF.